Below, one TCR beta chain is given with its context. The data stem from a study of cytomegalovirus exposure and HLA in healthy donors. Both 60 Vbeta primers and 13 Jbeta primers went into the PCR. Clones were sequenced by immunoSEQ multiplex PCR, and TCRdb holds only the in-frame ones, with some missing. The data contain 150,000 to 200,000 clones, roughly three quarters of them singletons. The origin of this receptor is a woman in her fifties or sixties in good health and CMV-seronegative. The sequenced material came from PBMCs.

The CDR3, as DNA: TGTGCCAGCAGAAGGGGGCAAGATGGCTACACCTTC. This encodes CASRRGQDGYTF. V and J are TRBV6-5 and TRBJ1-2; 7 nucleotides align to TRBD1. V dropped 6 bases and J dropped 6; count of bases not matched to a gene: 4. Looked up from germline, CDR1 is MNHEY and CDR2 is SVGAGI. The CDR3 covers 12 residues.